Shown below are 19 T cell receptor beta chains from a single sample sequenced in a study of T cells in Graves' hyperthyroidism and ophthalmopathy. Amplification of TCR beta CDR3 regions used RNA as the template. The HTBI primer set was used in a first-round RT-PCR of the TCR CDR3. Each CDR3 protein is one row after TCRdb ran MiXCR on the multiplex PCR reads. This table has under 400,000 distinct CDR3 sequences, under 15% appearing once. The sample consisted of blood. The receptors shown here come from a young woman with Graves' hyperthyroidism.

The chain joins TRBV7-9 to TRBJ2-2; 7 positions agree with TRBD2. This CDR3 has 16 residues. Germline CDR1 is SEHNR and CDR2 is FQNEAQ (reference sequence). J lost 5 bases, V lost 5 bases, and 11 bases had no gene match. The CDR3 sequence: CASSLPRAGDTGELFF. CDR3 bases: TGTGCCAGCAGCCTCCCCCGTGCGGGGGATACCGGGGAGCTGTTTTTT.

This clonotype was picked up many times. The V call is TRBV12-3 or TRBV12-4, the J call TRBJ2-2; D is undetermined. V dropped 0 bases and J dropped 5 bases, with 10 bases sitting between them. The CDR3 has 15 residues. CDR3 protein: CASSLARPGTGELFF. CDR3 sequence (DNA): TGTGCCAGCAGTTTAGCCCGCCCCGGAACCGGGGAGCTGTTTTTT.

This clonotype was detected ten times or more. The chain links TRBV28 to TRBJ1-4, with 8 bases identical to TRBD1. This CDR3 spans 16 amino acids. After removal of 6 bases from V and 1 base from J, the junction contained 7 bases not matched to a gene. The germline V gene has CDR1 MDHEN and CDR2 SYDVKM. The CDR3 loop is CASSSRGRGTNEKLFF. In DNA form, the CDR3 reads TGTGCCAGCAGCTCCAGGGGGCGCGGAACTAATGAAAAACTGTTTTTT. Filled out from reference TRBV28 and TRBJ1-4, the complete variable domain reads DVKVTQSSRYLVKRTGEKVFLECVQDMDHENMFWYRQDPGLGLRLIYFSYDVKMKEKGDIPEGYSVSREKKERFSLILESASTNQTSMYLCASSSRGRGTNEKLFFGSGTQLSVL.

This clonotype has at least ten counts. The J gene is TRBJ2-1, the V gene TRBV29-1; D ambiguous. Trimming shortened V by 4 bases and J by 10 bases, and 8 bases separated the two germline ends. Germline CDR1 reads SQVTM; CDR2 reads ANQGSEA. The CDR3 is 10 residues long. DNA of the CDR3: TGCAGCGTTGGACCCACCGAGCAGTTCTTC. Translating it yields CSVGPTEQFF.

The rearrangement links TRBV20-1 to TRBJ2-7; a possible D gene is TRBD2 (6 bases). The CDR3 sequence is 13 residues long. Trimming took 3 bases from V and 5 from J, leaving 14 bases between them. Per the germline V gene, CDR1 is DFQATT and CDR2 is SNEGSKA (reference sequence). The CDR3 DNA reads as TGCAGTGCTAGTCGGCTAGCGTCCGACGAGCAGTACTTC. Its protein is CSASRLASDEQYF.

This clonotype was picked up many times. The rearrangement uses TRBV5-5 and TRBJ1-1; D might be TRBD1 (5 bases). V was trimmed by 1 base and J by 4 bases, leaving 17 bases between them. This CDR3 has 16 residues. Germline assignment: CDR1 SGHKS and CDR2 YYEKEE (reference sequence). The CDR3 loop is CASSLMPIVGGTEAFF. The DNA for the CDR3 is TGTGCCAGCAGCTTGATGCCGATAGTTGGGGGCACTGAAGCTTTCTTT. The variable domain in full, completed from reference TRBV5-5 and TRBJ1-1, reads DAGVTQSPTHLIKTRGQQVTLRCSPISGHKSVSWYQQVLGQGPQFIFQYYEKEERGRGNFPDRFSARQFPNYSSELNVNALLLGDSALYLCASSLMPIVGGTEAFFGQGTRLTVV.

CDR3 protein: CASSIKETQYF. CDR3 DNA sequence: TGTGCCAGTAGTATAAAAGAGACCCAGTACTTC. V and J are TRBV19 and TRBJ2-5; D uncertain. There are 11 residues in the CDR3. Germline V gene data show CDR1 as LNHDA and CDR2 as SQIVND (reference sequence). Trimming cost V 2 bases and J 3 bases, with 1 base left between them.

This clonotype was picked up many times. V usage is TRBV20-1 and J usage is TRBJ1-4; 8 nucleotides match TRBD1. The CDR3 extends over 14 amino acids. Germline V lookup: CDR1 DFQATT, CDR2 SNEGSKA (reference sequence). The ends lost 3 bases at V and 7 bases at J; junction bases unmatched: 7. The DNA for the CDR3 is TGCAGTGCTAGTCTGGACAGGGAGTTTGAAAAACTGTTTTTT. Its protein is CSASLDREFEKLFF.

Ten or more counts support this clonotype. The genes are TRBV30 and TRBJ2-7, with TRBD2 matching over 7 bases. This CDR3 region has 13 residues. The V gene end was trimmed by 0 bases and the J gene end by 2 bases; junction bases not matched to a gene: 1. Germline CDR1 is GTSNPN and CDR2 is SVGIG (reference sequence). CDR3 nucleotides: TGTGCCTGGAGTGTGGGACTAACCTACGAGCAGTACTTC. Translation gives CAWSVGLTYEQYF.

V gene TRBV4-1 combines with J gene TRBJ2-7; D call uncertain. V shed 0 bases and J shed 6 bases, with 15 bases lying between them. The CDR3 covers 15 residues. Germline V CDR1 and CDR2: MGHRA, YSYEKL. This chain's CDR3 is CASSQDIDPRGEQYF. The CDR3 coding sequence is TGCGCCAGCAGCCAAGATATCGACCCCAGAGGCGAGCAGTACTTC.

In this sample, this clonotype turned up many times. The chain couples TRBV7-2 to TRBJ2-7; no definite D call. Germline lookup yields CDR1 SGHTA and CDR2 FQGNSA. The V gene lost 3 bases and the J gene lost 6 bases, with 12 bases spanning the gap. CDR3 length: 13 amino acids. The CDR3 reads CASSFRPFREQYF. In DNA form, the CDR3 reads TGTGCCAGCAGCTTTAGACCTTTCCGCGAGCAGTACTTC.

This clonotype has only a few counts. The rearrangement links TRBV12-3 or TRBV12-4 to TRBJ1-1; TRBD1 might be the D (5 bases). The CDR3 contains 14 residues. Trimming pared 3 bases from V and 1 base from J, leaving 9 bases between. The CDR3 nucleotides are TGTGCCAGCAGTTTTAGGGGCGAGAACACTGAAGCTTTCTTT. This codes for CASSFRGENTEAFF.

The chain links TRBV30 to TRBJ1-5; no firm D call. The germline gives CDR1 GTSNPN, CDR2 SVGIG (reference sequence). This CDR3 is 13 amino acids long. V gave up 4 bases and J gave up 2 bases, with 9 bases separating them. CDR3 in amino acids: CAWNLGGNQPQHF. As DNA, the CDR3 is TGTGCCTGGAATTTAGGTGGCAATCAGCCCCAGCATTTT.

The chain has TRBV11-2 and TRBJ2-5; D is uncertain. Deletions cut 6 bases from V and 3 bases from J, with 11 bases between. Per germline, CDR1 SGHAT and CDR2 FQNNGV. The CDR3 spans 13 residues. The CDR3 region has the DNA TGTGCCAGCAGTGAATCACAGAAAGAGACCCAGTACTTC. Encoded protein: CASSESQKETQYF. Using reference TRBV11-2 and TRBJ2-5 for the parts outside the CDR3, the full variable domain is EAGVAQSPRYKIIEKRQSVAFWCNPISGHATLYWYQQILGQGPKLLIQFQNNGVVDDSQLPKDRFSAERLKGVDSTLKIQPAKLEDSAVYLCASSESQKETQYFGPGTRLLVL.

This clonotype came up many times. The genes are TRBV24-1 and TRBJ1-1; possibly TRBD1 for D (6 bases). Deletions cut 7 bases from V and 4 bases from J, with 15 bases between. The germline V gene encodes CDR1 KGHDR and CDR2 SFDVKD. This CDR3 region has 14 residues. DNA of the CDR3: TGTGCCACCAGCGAGAACAGGGAAGGCACTGAAGCTTTCTTT. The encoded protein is CATSENREGTEAFF.

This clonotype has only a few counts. The CDR3 sequence is CASSQEARGIAYEQYF. The CDR3 region has the DNA TGCGCCAGCAGCCAAGAGGCGCGGGGTATTGCCTACGAGCAGTACTTC. The chain uses TRBV4-1 and TRBJ2-7, with D maybe TRBD2 (6 bases). Germline values: CDR1 MGHRA, CDR2 YSYEKL. This CDR3 is 16 amino acids long. V lost 0 bases and J 2 bases, leaving 14 bases between the germline ends.

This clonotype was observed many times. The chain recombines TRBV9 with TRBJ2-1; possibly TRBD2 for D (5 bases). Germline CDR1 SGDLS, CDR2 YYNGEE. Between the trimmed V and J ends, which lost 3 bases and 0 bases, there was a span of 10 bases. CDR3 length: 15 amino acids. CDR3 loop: CASSERGDSYNEQFF. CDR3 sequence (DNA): TGTGCCAGCAGCGAACGGGGAGACTCCTACAATGAGCAGTTCTTC. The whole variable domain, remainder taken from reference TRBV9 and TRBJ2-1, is DSGVTQTPKHLITATGQRVTLRCSPRSGDLSVYWYQQSLDQGLQFLIQYYNGEERAKGNILERFSAQQFPDLHSELNLSSLELGDSALYFCASSERGDSYNEQFFGPGTRLTVL.

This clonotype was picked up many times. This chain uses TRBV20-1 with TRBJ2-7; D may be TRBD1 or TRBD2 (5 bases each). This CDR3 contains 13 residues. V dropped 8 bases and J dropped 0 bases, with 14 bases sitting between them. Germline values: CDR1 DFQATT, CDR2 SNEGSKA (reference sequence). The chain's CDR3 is CSLRGRSSYEQYF. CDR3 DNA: TGCAGTTTGAGGGGCAGGAGCTCCTACGAGCAGTACTTC.

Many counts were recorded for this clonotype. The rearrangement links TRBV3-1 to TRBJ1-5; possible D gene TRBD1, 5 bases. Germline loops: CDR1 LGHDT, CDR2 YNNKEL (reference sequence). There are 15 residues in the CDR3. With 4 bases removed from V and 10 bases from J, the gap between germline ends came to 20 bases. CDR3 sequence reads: CASSRGFSAAEPQHF. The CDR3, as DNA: TGTGCCAGCAGCCGGGGGTTTTCTGCGGCGGAACCCCAGCATTTT.